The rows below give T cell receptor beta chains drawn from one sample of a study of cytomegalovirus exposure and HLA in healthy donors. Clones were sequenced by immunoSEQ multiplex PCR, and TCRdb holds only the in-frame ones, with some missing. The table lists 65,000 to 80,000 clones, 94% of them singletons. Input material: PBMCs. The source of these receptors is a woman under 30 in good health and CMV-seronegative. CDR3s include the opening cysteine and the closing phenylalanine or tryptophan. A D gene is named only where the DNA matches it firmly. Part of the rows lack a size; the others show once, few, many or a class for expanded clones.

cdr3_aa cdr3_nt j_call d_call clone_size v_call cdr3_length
CATSRTIAGNGYEQYF TGTGCCACCAGCAGAACTATAGCGGGAAACGGTTACGAGCAGTACTTC TRBJ2-7 TRBD2 . TRBV15 16
CASSTGQNTDTQYF TGTGCCAGCAGCACAGGACAGAACACAGATACGCAGTATTTT TRBJ2-3 . . TRBV7-3 14
CASSQKETGMNTEAFF TGTGCCAGCAGCCAAAAGGAGACAGGGATGAACACTGAAGCTTTCTTT TRBJ1-1 TRBD1 . TRBV14 16
CASSLAVGLAGTDTQYF TGTGCCAGCAGCTTAGCGGTAGGGCTAGCGGGCACAGATACGCAGTATTTT TRBJ2-3 TRBD2 once TRBV7-8 17
CASSFRQGGNEQYF TGCGCCAGCAGCTTTCGACAGGGGGGAAACGAGCAGTACTTC TRBJ2-7 TRBD1 . TRBV5-1 14
CASSPGTSAVSYEQYF TGCGCCAGCAGCCCGGGGACTAGTGCGGTTTCCTACGAGCAGTACTTC TRBJ2-7 TRBD2 once TRBV5-1 16
CASSLGEGREAFF TGTGCCAGCAGCCTTGGGGAGGGAAGAGAAGCTTTCTTT TRBJ1-1 . . TRBV28 13
CASTQGGTEAFF TGTGCCAGTACCCAGGGGGGCACTGAAGCTTTCTTT TRBJ1-1 TRBD1 once TRBV19 12
CAWNGRGPGSTEAFF TGTGCCTGGAATGGCAGGGGGCCTGGAAGCACTGAAGCTTTCTTT TRBJ1-1 TRBD1 . TRBV30 15
CASSPGAGQAFF TGTGCCAGCAGCCCCGGCGCAGGGCAAGCTTTCTTT TRBJ1-1 . . TRBV5-6 12
CASSQDRGGNEQFF TGCGCCAGCAGCCAAGACAGGGGTGGGAATGAGCAGTTCTTC TRBJ2-1 . . TRBV4-1 14
CASSEYSIEQYF TGTGCCAGCAGTGAATACAGTATCGAGCAGTACTTC TRBJ2-7 . once TRBV6-1 12
CASSPTGGWGQETQYF TGTGCCAGCAGCCCAACGGGGGGCTGGGGACAAGAGACCCAGTACTTC TRBJ2-5 . . TRBV5-4 16
CSVLGLAGELVGETQYF TGCAGCGTCCTGGGACTAGCGGGAGAGTTAGTGGGAGAGACCCAGTACTTC TRBJ2-5 TRBD2 once TRBV29-1 17
CAWSLGLFGRQGNTEAFF TGTGCCTGGAGTTTGGGATTATTTGGGAGACAGGGGAACACTGAAGCTTTCTTT TRBJ1-1 TRBD1 . TRBV30 18
CASSGGQGVYNEQFF TGTGCCAGCAGTGGGGGACAGGGAGTCTACAATGAGCAGTTCTTC TRBJ2-1 TRBD1 . TRBV6-5 15
CASSQVPAFNEQFF TGCGCCAGCAGCCAAGTACCAGCGTTCAATGAGCAGTTCTTC TRBJ2-1 . . TRBV4-1 14
CASSTGLAGTQYF TGTGCCAGCAGCACCGGACTAGCAGGGACCCAGTACTTC TRBJ2-5 TRBD2 once TRBV7-9 13
CASSLGTGLSLNTEAFF TGTGCCAGCAGTTTAGGGACAGGGCTCTCCTTGAACACTGAAGCTTTCTTT TRBJ1-1 TRBD1 . TRBV27 17
CASSALTYEQYF TGTGCCAGCAGCGCACTAACCTACGAGCAGTACTTC TRBJ2-7 . . TRBV11-2 12
CAAGETGFYNEQFF TGTGCCGCAGGGGAAACAGGGTTTTACAATGAGCAGTTCTTC TRBJ2-1 . once TRBV30 14
CASRGGSTDTQYF TGTGCCAGCAGGGGGGGGAGCACAGATACGCAGTATTTT TRBJ2-3 TRBD2 . TRBV11-3 13
CASSVGPGGNSPLHF TGTGCCAGCAGCGTGGGGCCAGGGGGGAATTCACCCCTCCACTTT TRBJ1-6 TRBD1 . TRBV9 15
CASSLTSGRSLGDTQYF TGTGCCAGCAGTTTGACTAGCGGGAGGTCCCTTGGAGATACGCAGTATTTT TRBJ2-3 TRBD2 . TRBV27 17
CASSSRTDFNEKLFF TGTGCCAGCAGTTCCCGGACAGATTTTAATGAAAAACTGTTTTTT TRBJ1-4 . . TRBV7-9 15
CASSSSLAGYQETQYF TGTGCCAGCAGTTCTTCACTAGCGGGGTACCAAGAGACCCAGTACTTC TRBJ2-5 TRBD2 . TRBV27 16
CASSFSGDTEAFF TGCGCCAGCAGCTTCTCAGGGGATACTGAAGCTTTCTTT TRBJ1-1 . . TRBV5-1 13
CASSEAGGRINYGYTF TGTGCCAGCAGTGAAGCAGGGGGCAGGATCAACTATGGCTACACCTTC TRBJ1-2 TRBD1 once TRBV6-1 16
CASSRNVRVLAGFQETQYF TGTGCCAGCAGTCGAAATGTTCGTGTGCTAGCGGGGTTCCAAGAGACCCAGTACTTC TRBJ2-5 TRBD2 . TRBV7-9 19
CAWSYSDRPNYGYTF TGTGCCTGGAGTTATTCGGACAGGCCTAACTATGGCTACACCTTC TRBJ1-2 TRBD1 . TRBV30 15
CALREREGQPQHF TGTGCCCTTAGAGAGCGGGAGGGTCAGCCCCAGCATTTT TRBJ1-5 . . TRBV28 13
CASSISRDTGELFF TGTGCCAGTAGTATATCACGGGACACCGGGGAGCTGTTTTTT TRBJ2-2 . . TRBV19 14
CASSYNRGGAYNEQFF TGTGCCAGCAGTTACAACAGAGGGGGCGCCTACAATGAGCAGTTCTTC TRBJ2-1 TRBD1 . TRBV6-5 16
CASTPQGRQHYEQYF TGTGCCAGCACCCCCCAGGGTAGGCAGCACTACGAGCAGTACTTC TRBJ2-7 . . TRBV5-8 15
CAWSTGYNEQFF TGTGCCTGGAGCACGGGTTACAATGAGCAGTTCTTC TRBJ2-1 . few TRBV30 12
CASSYGGSGANVLTF TGTGCCAGCAGTTACGGAGGTTCTGGGGCCAACGTCCTGACTTTC TRBJ2-6 . . TRBV6-5 15
CASSQEAGVTREQFF TGTGCCAGCAGCCAAGAGGCGGGGGTAACGAGGGAGCAGTTCTTC TRBJ2-1 TRBD2 . TRBV4-2 15
CASSPTVAGGLGYTF TGTGCCAGCAGCCCAACCGTCGCAGGGGGGCTGGGCTACACCTTC TRBJ1-2 TRBD1 once TRBV6-5 15